A single sample gave rise to the 7 T cell receptor beta chains below, sequenced in a study of T cells after yellow fever vaccination. TCRdb reprocessed the 5' RACE reads with MiXCR, giving one entry per CDR3 protein. The data hold more than 350,000 distinct CDR3 sequences, with roughly 11% observed a single time. Here the sequenced sample was PBMCs, taken on the day of the first yellow fever vaccination. All receptors derive from a man in his late teens or twenties who received the YFV17D yellow fever vaccine.

The rearrangement uses TRBV2 and TRBJ2-5; 7 bases fit TRBD2. The CDR3 is made up of 13 amino acids. Germline loops: CDR1 SNHLY, CDR2 FYNNEI. The ends lost 4 bases at V and 13 bases at J; junction bases unmatched: 12. CDR3: CASSGSGTMKPYF. The CDR3 DNA reads TGTGCCAGCAGTGGTTCCGGGACTATGAAACCGTACTTC.

This clonotype was picked up a small number of times. This chain links TRBV2 with TRBJ1-3; D call uncertain. Per germline, CDR1 SNHLY and CDR2 FYNNEI. The CDR3 is 14 amino acids. V gave up 6 bases and J gave up 0 bases, with 9 bases separating them. In DNA form, the CDR3 reads TGTGCCAGCAGAGGACCGTACTCTGGAAACACCATATATTTT. This translates into CASRGPYSGNTIYF.

This clonotype occurred many times. This chain joins TRBV5-5 and TRBJ1-2; TRBD1 aligns across 9 bases. V lost 3 bases to trimming and J lost 8 bases; unmatched junction nucleotides: 5. The length of the CDR3 is 13 residues. Germline V gene lookup returns CDR1 SGHKS and CDR2 YYEKEE (reference sequence). This CDR3 reads CASSSGQGEGYTF. The CDR3 DNA reads TGTGCCAGCAGCTCGGGACAGGGTGAAGGCTACACCTTC.

At least ten counts were recorded for this clonotype. The chain carries TRBV9 and TRBJ1-6, with D uncertain. The CDR3 has 16 amino acids. Trimming stripped 0 bases from V and 0 bases from J, with 7 bases between. CDR1 and CDR2 from the germline V gene are SGDLS and YYNGEE. CDR3 in DNA: TGTGCCAGCAGCGTAGAGCCGAGCTCCTATAATTCACCCCTCCACTTT. Encoded protein: CASSVEPSSYNSPLHF.

This chain uses TRBV7-3 with TRBJ1-2; D perhaps matches TRBD1 (5 bases). This CDR3 has 13 residues. Germline V lookup: CDR1 SGHTA, CDR2 FQGTGA. V was cut by 5 bases and J by 5 bases, with 12 bases left in between. The CDR3 here is CASSLVPGYGYTF. Here the CDR3 DNA reads TGTGCCAGCAGCCTCGTACCAGGGTATGGCTACACCTTC.

The chain employs TRBV18 and TRBJ1-6, with D unresolved. The CDR3 runs to 14 residues. V was clipped by 3 bases and J by 8 bases, with 11 bases between them. CDR1 is KGHSH, CDR2 LQKENI, per germline. The DNA for the CDR3 is TGTGCCAGCTCACCCCGGACCCGAGATTCACCCCTCCACTTT. Residues: CASSPRTRDSPLHF.

This clonotype occurred a few times. The chain has TRBV12-3 or TRBV12-4 and TRBJ1-4; D gene uncertain. V dropped 8 bases and J dropped 7 bases, with 20 bases sitting between them. The CDR3 is 15 amino acids. The DNA of the CDR3 is TGTGCCAGCGCCATTAACAGCGGGTTTATTGAAAAACTGTTTTTT. Protein sequence: CASAINSGFIEKLFF.